Each of the 19 T cell receptor beta chains below was sequenced from the same sample in a study of regulatory T cells in long-lasting Graves disease. Researchers made TCR beta libraries by using iRepertoire HTBI primers and running Arm-PCR on CDR3 regions. MiXCR, applied by TCRdb to the multiplex PCR reads, yields one record per CDR3 protein. The sample records about 520,000 distinct CDR3 sequences, about 12% being singletons. Sample time point: newly diagnosed GD, antithyroid drugs for less than 3 months. From PBMCs, RNA was extracted and then used to make the TCR library. This sample was also put to use in a study of T cells in Graves' hyperthyroidism and ophthalmopathy.

Sequencing used peripheral blood mononuclear cells (PBMCs), obtained at new diagnosis, from a patient treated with antithyroid drugs. Source of these receptors: a woman aged 25 to 45 with Graves disease.

The chain recombines TRBV29-1 with TRBJ2-7; 7 nucleotides agree with TRBD1. With V trimmed by 6 bases and J by 4 bases, 9 bases remained unmatched. Per the germline V gene, CDR1 is SQVTM and CDR2 is ANQGSEA. The CDR3 contains 13 residues. The CDR3 nucleotides are TGCAGCGTGCGAGGGGCAGGGGGATACGAGCAGTACTTC. Translating gives CSVRGAGGYEQYF.

This clonotype was seen at least ten times. The chain links TRBV6-2 or TRBV6-3 to TRBJ2-7; no reliable D call. The germline CDR1 and CDR2 sequences are MNHEY and SVGEGT. Trimming pared 5 bases from V and 6 bases from J, leaving 23 bases between. The CDR3 runs to 16 residues. CDR3 DNA sequence: TGTGCCAGCAGTGAAAAGATAGGCTTTGGAATTGGCGAGCAGTACTTC. The encoded protein is CASSEKIGFGIGEQYF.

This clonotype was recorded many times. V is TRBV19 and J is TRBJ1-1; unclear D gene. Trimming removed 2 bases from V and 3 bases from J, with 7 bases in between. CDR1 and CDR2 from the germline V gene are LNHDA and SQIVND (reference sequence). There are 13 residues in the CDR3. CDR3 sequence: CASSILRDTEAFF. CDR3 coding DNA: TGTGCCAGTAGTATATTACGGGACACTGAAGCTTTCTTT.

This clonotype showed up just a few times. A read error may produce the germline difference seen at one junction end. This sequence joins TRBV4-3 and TRBJ1-3; the D gene is possibly TRBD1 (5 bases). This CDR3 has 16 amino acids. Germline V CDR1 and CDR2: LGHNA, YSLEER. The chain's CDR3 is CASTQEAGASGNTIYF. Here the CDR3 DNA reads TGCGCCAGCACCCAAGAAGCCGGGGCCTCTGGAAACACCATATATTTT.

V usage is TRBV2 and J usage is TRBJ2-1; TRBD1 matches at 9 bases. Germline V gene data show CDR1 as SNHLY and CDR2 as FYNNEI. J lost 7 bases, V lost 4 bases, and 5 bases had no gene match. The CDR3 has 14 amino acids. CDR3 in DNA: TGTGCCAGCAGTGGGGGGACAGGGTTGAATGAGCAGTTCTTC. Translating it yields CASSGGTGLNEQFF.

This clonotype was seen many times. The chain couples TRBV28 to TRBJ1-5; the D gene is possibly TRBD1 (5 bases). The CDR3 length is 15 residues. The germline V gene has CDR1 MDHEN and CDR2 SYDVKM. Trimming removed 9 bases at V and 1 base at J, with 16 bases between. CDR3 coding DNA: TGTGCCAGTAATCAGGGAGGTGGAAGCAATCAGCCCCAGCATTTT. It translates to CASNQGGGSNQPQHF.

This clonotype was seen at least ten times. The chain recombines TRBV6-1 with TRBJ1-5; D might be TRBD1 (5 bases). The CDR3 runs 16 residues. CDR1 MNHNS and CDR2 SASEGT come from the germline V gene. The V and J ends lost 1 base and 0 bases respectively, with 10 bases between them. CDR3 nucleotides: TGTGCCAGCAGTGAAGGGGCGGGGGATAGCAATCAGCCCCAGCATTTT. Translating gives CASSEGAGDSNQPQHF.

This clonotype was detected only a few times. The chain carries TRBV7-9 and TRBJ2-1, with TRBD1 identical over 11 bases. CDR3 length equals 15 residues. V lost 5 bases, J lost 7 bases, and 7 bases stayed unmatched. Germline V gene data show CDR1 as SEHNR and CDR2 as FQNEAQ (reference sequence). The CDR3 reads CASSRPGTGGNEQFF. The DNA of the CDR3 is TGTGCCAGCAGCCGTCCCGGGACAGGGGGAAATGAGCAGTTCTTC.

Only one count was recorded for this clonotype. This chain connects TRBV10-1 to TRBJ1-4; 7 positions match TRBD1. CDR3 length: 15 residues. The V gene end was trimmed by 3 bases and the J gene end by 2 bases; junction bases not matched to a gene: 3. Germline V gives CDR1 WNHNN, CDR2 SYGVQD (reference sequence). Written as DNA, the CDR3 is TGCGCCAGCAGTGAAGGGACAGCGACTAATGAAAAACTGTTTTTT. It encodes CASSEGTATNEKLFF.

This clonotype showed up many times. The chain carries TRBV7-2 and TRBJ2-3; D gene unclear. Deletions cut 2 bases from V and 0 bases from J, with 12 bases between. Germline V lookup: CDR1 SGHTA, CDR2 FQGNSA. This CDR3 has 16 amino acids. The CDR3 loop is CASSLYGRRSTDTQYF. CDR3 sequence (DNA): TGTGCCAGCAGCTTATATGGCAGGAGAAGCACAGATACGCAGTATTTT.

This clonotype was picked up many times. The chain combines TRBV7-2 with TRBJ2-1; tentatively, D is TRBD1 or TRBD2 (6 bases each). CDR1 SGHTA and CDR2 FQGNSA come from the germline V gene. The CDR3 length is 14 residues. The V end lost 0 bases, the J end lost 8 bases, and 11 bases lay between the germline ends. CDR3 in amino acids: CASSLAEGGDEQFF. The CDR3 DNA reads TGTGCCAGCAGCTTAGCGGAGGGGGGCGATGAGCAGTTCTTC.

This clonotype was found many times. The rearrangement joins TRBV28 to TRBJ1-6, with 7 bases aligning to TRBD1. Trimming took 8 bases from V and 1 from J; bases not matched to a gene: 11. CDR1 is MDHEN, CDR2 SYDVKM, per germline. CDR3 length: 17 residues. The CDR3 loop is CASGSTGFGSYNSPLHF. As DNA, the CDR3 is TGTGCCAGCGGCTCGACAGGGTTTGGGTCCTATAATTCACCCCTCCACTTT.

This clonotype occurred a few times. V is TRBV11-2 and J is TRBJ1-4, with a weak D call TRBD1 (6 bases). CDR3 length: 17 residues. Germline CDR1 SGHAT, CDR2 FQNNGV. The V and J ends lost 4 bases and 10 bases respectively, with 25 bases between them. CDR3 DNA: TGTGCCAGCAGCTCACACGGGGGCCCCGGTAGAGTTGGAAAACTGTTTTTT. Its translation is CASSSHGGPGRVGKLFF.

This clonotype was picked up a small number of times. The CDR3 does not end in the conserved phenylalanine or tryptophan, so this is likely a read error. J is TRBJ1-5 and V is TRBV19, with D maybe TRBD1 (6 bases). The CDR3 is 15 residues long. Germline values: CDR1 LNHDA, CDR2 SQIVND (reference sequence). The V end was cut by 6 bases, the J end by 3 bases, with 15 bases between. CDR3 coding DNA: TGTGCCAGTAGCAACCTCAGGGGAGACAATCAGCCCCAGCATCTT. Its translation: CASSNLRGDNQPQHL.

This clonotype was counted ten times or more. The chain links TRBV10-3 to TRBJ1-6; tentative D call: TRBD1 (5 bases). Trimming shortened V by 0 bases and J by 5 bases, and 8 bases separated the two germline ends. Germline V gives CDR1 ENHRY, CDR2 SYGVKD. There are 15 residues in the CDR3. CDR3: CAISESTGNNSPLHF. DNA of the CDR3: TGTGCCATCAGTGAGTCAACAGGAAATAATTCACCCCTCCACTTT.

This clonotype occurred many times. This chain connects TRBV3-1 to TRBJ2-5; TRBD2 is a possible D gene (6 bases). Trimming stripped 6 bases from V and 2 bases from J, with 16 bases between. Germline CDR1 reads LGHDT; CDR2 reads YNNKEL (reference sequence). The CDR3 is 15 residues long. CDR3 in amino acids: CASSQRGGLQETQYF. The CDR3 region has the DNA TGTGCCAGCAGTCAGAGAGGAGGGTTACAAGAGACCCAGTACTTC.

In this sample, this clonotype turned up many times. This rearrangement joins TRBV7-9 to TRBJ2-2; no clear D. From germline, CDR1 is SEHNR and CDR2 FQNEAQ (reference sequence). V gave up 3 bases and J gave up 6 bases, with 11 bases separating them. CDR3 length: 14 residues. The CDR3 protein is CASSFRQRAGELFF. DNA of the CDR3: TGTGCCAGCAGCTTTAGGCAGCGCGCCGGGGAGCTGTTTTTT.

At least ten counts were recorded for this clonotype. The J gene is TRBJ2-1, the V gene TRBV20-1; 7 bases are shared with TRBD2. CDR1 and CDR2 (germline): DFQATT, SNEGSKA (reference sequence). The CDR3 length is 13 residues. After removal of 4 bases from V and 5 bases from J, the junction contained 5 bases not matched to a gene. For the CDR3, the DNA is TGCAGTGCTAAAAGCGGGGACCACAATGAGCAGTTCTTC. Translated: CSAKSGDHNEQFF.

Many counts were recorded for this clonotype. The genes are TRBV27 and TRBJ2-1; 9 bases align to TRBD1. The CDR3 has 14 amino acids. The V gene end was trimmed by 5 bases and the J gene end by 7 bases; junction bases not matched to a gene: 6. The germline CDR1 and CDR2 sequences are MNHEY and SMNVEV (reference sequence). The CDR3 spells CASSTDRGVNEQFF. The CDR3 nucleotides read TGTGCCAGCAGTACGGACAGGGGAGTGAATGAGCAGTTCTTC.